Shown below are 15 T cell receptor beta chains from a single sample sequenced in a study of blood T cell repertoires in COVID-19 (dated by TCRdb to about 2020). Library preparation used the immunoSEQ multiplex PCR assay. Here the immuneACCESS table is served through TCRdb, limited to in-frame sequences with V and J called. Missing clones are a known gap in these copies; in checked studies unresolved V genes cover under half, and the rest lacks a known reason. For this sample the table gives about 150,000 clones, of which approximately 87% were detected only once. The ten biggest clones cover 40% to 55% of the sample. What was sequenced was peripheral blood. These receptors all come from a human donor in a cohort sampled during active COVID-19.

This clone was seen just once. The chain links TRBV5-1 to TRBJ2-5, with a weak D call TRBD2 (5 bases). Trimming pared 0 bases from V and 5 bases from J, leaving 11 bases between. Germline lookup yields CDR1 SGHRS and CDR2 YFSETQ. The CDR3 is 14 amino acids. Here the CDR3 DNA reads TGCGCCAGCAGCTTGGCTTCTAGCAGGGAGACCCAGTACTTC. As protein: CASSLASSRETQYF.

In DNA, the CDR3 is TGTGCCAGCAGCCCCGGACAGGGGTATCAGCCCCAGCATTTT. Its translation is CASSPGQGYQPQHF. The chain is built from TRBV3-1 (or the pseudogene TRBV3-2) and TRBJ1-5, with 9 positions matching TRBD1. Unmatched junction bases numbered 3, after V lost 4 bases and J lost 5 bases. From germline, CDR1 is LGHDT and CDR2 YNNKEL (reference sequence). The CDR3 spans 14 residues.

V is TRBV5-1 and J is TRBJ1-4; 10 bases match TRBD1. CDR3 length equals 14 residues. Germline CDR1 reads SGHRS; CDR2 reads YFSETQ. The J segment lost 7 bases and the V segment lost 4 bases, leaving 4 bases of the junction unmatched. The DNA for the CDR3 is TGCGCCAGCAGCCCACGGACAGGGGGTGAAAAACTGTTTTTT. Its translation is CASSPRTGGEKLFF. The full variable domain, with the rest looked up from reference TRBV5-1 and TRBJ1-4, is KAGVTQTPRYLIKTRGQQVTLSCSPISGHRSVSWYQQTPGQGLQFLFEYFSETQRNKGNFPGRFSGRQFSNSRSEMNVSTLELGDSALYLCASSPRTGGEKLFFGSGTQLSVL.

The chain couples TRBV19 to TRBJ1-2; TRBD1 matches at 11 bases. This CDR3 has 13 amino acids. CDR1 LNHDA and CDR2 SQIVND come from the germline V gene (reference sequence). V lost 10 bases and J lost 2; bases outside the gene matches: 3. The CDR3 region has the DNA TGTGCCACTAGGGACAGGGGGAACTATGGCTACACCTTC. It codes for CATRDRGNYGYTF.

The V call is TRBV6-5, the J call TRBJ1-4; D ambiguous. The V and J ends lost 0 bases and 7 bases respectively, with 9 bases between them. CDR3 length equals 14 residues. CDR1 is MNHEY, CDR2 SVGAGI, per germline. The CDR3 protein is CASSYSYGVEKLFF. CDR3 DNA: TGTGCCAGCAGTTACTCATACGGGGTTGAAAAACTGTTTTTT.

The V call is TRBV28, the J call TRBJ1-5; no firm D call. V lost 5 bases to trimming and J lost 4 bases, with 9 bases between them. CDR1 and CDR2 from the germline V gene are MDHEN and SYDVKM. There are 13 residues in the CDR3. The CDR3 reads CASSPPNNQPQHF. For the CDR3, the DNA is TGTGCCAGCAGTCCCCCAAATAATCAGCCCCAGCATTTT.

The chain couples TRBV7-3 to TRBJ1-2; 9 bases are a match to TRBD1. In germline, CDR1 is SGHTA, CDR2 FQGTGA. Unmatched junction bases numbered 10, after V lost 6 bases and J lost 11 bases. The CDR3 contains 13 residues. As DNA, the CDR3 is TGTGCCAGCAGACAAACGGGACAGGGCCCATACACCTTC. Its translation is CASRQTGQGPYTF. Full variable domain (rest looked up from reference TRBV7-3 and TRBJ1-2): GAGVSQTPSNKVTEKGKYVELRCDPISGHTALYWYRQSLGQGPEFLIYFQGTGAADDSGLPNDRFFAVRPEGSVSTLKIQRTERGDSAVYLCASRQTGQGPYTFGSGTRLTVV.

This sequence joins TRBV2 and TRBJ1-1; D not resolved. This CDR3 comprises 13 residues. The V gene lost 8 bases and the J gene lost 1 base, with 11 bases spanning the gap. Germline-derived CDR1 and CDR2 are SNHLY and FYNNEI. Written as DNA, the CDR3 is TGTGCCAGCCAGCGGCGGGAGAACACTGAAGCTTTCTTT. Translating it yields CASQRRENTEAFF. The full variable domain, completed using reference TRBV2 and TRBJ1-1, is EPEVTQTPSHQVTQMGQEVILRCVPISNHLYFYWYRQILGQKVEFLVSFYNNEISEKSEIFDDQFSVERPDGSNFTLKIRSTKLEDSAMYFCASQRRENTEAFFGQGTRLTVV.

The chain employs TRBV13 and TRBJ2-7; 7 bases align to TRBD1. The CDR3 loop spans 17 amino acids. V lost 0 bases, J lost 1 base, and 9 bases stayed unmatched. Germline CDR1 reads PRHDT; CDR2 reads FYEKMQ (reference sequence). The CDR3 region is CASSLGPLLGQSYEQYF. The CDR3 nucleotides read TGTGCCAGCAGCTTAGGCCCTCTCTTGGGACAGTCCTACGAGCAGTACTTC. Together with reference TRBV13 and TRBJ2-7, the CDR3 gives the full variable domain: AAGVIQSPRHLIKEKRETATLKCYPIPRHDTVYWYQQGPGQDPQFLISFYEKMQSDKGSIPDRFSAQQFSDYHSELNMSSLELGDSALYFCASSLGPLLGQSYEQYFGPGTRLTVT.

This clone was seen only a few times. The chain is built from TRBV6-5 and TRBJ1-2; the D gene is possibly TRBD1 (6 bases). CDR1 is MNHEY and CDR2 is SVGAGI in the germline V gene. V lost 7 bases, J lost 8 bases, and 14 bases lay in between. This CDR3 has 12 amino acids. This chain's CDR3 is CASKEGDGGYTF. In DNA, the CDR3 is TGTGCCAGCAAAGAGGGGGACGGCGGCTACACCTTC.

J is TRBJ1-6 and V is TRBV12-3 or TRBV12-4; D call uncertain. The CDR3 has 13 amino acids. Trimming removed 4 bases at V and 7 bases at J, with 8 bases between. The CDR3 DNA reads TGTGCCAGCAGTTCTTATGGCAATTCACCCCTCCACTTT. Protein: CASSSYGNSPLHF.

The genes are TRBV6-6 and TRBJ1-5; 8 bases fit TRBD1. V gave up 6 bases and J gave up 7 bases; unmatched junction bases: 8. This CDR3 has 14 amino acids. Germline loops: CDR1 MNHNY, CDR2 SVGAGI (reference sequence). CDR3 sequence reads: CASSGDRGGQPQHF. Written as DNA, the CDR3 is TGTGCCAGCAGCGGAGACAGGGGCGGACAGCCCCAGCATTTT.

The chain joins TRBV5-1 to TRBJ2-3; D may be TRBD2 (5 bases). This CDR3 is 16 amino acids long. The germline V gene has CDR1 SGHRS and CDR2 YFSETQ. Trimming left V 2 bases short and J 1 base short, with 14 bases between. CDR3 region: CASSFDPVRGTDTQYF. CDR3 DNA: TGCGCCAGCAGCTTCGACCCGGTGCGGGGCACAGATACGCAGTATTTT.

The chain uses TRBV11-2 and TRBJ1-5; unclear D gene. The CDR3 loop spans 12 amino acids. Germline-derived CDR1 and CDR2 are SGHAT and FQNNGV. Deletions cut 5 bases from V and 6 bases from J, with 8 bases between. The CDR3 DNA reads TGTGCCAGCAGCATGGAGGGTCAGCCCCAGCATTTT. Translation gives CASSMEGQPQHF.

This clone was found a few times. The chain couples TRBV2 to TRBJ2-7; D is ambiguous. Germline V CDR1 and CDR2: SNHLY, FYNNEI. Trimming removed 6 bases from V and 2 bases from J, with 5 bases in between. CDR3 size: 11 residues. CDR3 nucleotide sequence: TGTGCCAGCAGGGAGACCTACGAGCAGTACTTC. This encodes CASRETYEQYF.